The T cell receptor (beta chain) under discussion was sequenced for a study of human T cells and chemical hapten exposure. About the study: The study sensitized with 2% DPC on a 2 cm by 2 cm patch of upper inner arm skin.

The germline V gene has CDR1 KGHDR and CDR2 SFDVKD. There are 15 residues in the CDR3. V shed 3 bases and J shed 0 bases, with 8 bases lying between them. Single cDNA molecules in the library carried unique molecular identifiers attached during preparation. Per the original methods: Sample-level TCR yields exhibited a median of about 96,000, with a range of about 20,000 to 690,600. TCRdb re-called the RACE reads through MiXCR, storing one row per CDR3 protein. What appears here as the V and J calls and clone size reflects TCRdb's work, not the paper's. The repertoire holds 190,000 or so distinct CDR3 sequences, with 24% as singletons. Time point in this sample: patch test 3, about 24 weeks after DPC sensitization. Treatment described: therapeutic diphenylcyclopropenone sensitization with weekly scalp DPC. Whole-study results and caveats: Among TCRs, those above 1 in 1000 frequency were unaffected by DPC sensitization.

A remark on this clonotype: What it binds is not known.

The rearrangement joins TRBV24-1 to TRBJ2-1; no clear D. The receptor was isolated from a woman in her thirties or forties with alopecia areata. Some clones in this sample may be carry-over from other donors' samples. Sequencing used whole blood, obtained in connection with sensitization to the hapten diphenylcyclopropenone (DPC). CDR3 region: CATSDGSNSYNEQFF. As DNA, the CDR3 is TGTGCCACCAGTGATGGGTCGAACTCCTACAATGAGCAGTTCTTC.